This entry concerns a single T cell receptor (beta chain). Looked up from germline, CDR1 is SGHDT and CDR2 is YYEEEE. With 1 base removed from V and 0 bases from J, the gap between germline ends came to 5 bases. The CDR3 loop spans 14 amino acids. This sample stems from a study of blood T cell repertoires in COVID-19. Overall study: Specimens from acute and convalescent COVID-19 originated in the United States, Italy and Spain. T cells, B-cell-depleted T cells, or PBMCs provided the cDNA or gDNA that served as material.

Authors' data handling: Nucleated cell number was recorded as an estimate derived from reference gene primer amplification. Assay: immunoSEQ multiplex PCR; the TCRdb copy retains only in-frame clones and omits some. V and J calls and clone size are as listed in that table; D and trimming were resolved from the DNA. This sample has 200,000 or so clones, with more than 65% found just once. The receptor's source is a woman aged 60-75 years with acute or convalescent COVID-19. This sequence joins TRBV5-6 and TRBJ2-1, with a tentative D call TRBD2 (5 bases). Sequences were obtained from peripheral blood. The CDR3, as DNA: TGTGCCAGCAGCTTGCGGGACTCCTACAATGAGCAGTTCTTC. This codes for CASSLRDSYNEQFF.